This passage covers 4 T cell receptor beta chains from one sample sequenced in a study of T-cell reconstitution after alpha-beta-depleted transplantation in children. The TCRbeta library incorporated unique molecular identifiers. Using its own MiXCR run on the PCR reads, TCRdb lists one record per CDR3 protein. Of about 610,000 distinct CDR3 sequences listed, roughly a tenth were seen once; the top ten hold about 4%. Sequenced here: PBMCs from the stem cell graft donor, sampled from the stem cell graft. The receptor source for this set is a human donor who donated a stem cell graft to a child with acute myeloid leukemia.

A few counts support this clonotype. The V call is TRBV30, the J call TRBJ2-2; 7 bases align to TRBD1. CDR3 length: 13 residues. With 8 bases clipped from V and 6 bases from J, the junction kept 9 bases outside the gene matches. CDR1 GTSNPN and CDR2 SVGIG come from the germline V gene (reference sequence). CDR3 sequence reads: CAGRKRGPGELFF. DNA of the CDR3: TGTGCCGGGCGGAAAAGGGGGCCCGGGGAGCTGTTTTTT. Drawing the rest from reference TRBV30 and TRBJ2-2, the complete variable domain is SQTIHQWPATLVQPVGSPLSLECTVEGTSNPNLYWYRQAAGRGLQLLFYSVGIGQISSEVPQNLSASRPQDRQFILSSKKLLLSDSGFYLCAGRKRGPGELFFGEGSRLTVL.

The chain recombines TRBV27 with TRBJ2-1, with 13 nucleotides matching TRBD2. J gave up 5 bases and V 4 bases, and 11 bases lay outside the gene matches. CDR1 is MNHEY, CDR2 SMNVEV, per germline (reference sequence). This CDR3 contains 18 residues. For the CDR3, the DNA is TGTGCCAGCAGTTCCCCTACCCGACTAGCGGGAGGACACAATGAGCAGTTCTTC. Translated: CASSSPTRLAGGHNEQFF.

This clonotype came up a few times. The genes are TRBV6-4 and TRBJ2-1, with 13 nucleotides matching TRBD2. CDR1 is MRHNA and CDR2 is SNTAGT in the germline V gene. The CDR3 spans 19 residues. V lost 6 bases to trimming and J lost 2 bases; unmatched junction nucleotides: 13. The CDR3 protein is CASRTPGLAGTGAYNEQFF. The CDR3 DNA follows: TGTGCCAGCAGAACCCCGGGACTAGCGGGAACGGGGGCCTACAATGAGCAGTTCTTC.

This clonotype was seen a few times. The CDR3 bases are TGTGCCAGCAATCAGGGACTCACTCCCCATGAGCAGTTCTTC. Translating gives CASNQGLTPHEQFF. J is TRBJ2-1 and V is TRBV27; TRBD2 is a possible D gene (6 bases). Deletions cut 7 bases from V and 8 bases from J, with 18 bases between. The CDR3 totals 14 residues. Germline values: CDR1 MNHEY, CDR2 SMNVEV (reference sequence).